The 20 T cell receptor beta chains in this list originate from one sample, sequenced in a study of sequential checkpoint blockade in melanoma. The assay was immunoSEQ multiplex PCR, and TCRdb's table has in-frame clones only and misses some. Among about 900 clones listed, less than 30% were seen once. Treatment denoted: randomized to nivolumab then ipilimumab (arm A) or the reverse (arm B). The specimen was tumor tissue (inferred from file names), collected from a patient given nivolumab and ipilimumab in sequence. The source is a human donor with melanoma.

V usage is TRBV25-1 and J usage is TRBJ1-2; D gene unclear. Trimming shortened V by 3 bases and J by 5 bases, and 7 bases separated the two germline ends. Germline CDR1 MGHDK, CDR2 SYGVNS. The CDR3 sequence is 12 residues long. The CDR3 here is CASSDGRYGYTF. CDR3 bases: TGTGCCAGCAGTGACGGGCGTTATGGCTACACCTTC.

The chain is built from TRBV11-3 and TRBJ2-5; the D is unclear. The CDR3 has 16 residues. V was shortened by 5 bases and J by 1 base, with 17 bases between the two germline ends. The germline V gene encodes CDR1 SGHNT and CDR2 YENEEA. As DNA, the CDR3 is TGTGCCAGCAGCCACGGACCCCGGTCCTCCCAAGAGACCCAGTACTTC. This gives the protein CASSHGPRSSQETQYF.

This clone has a handful of counts. V and J are TRBV6-8 and TRBJ1-3; TRBD1 agrees at 7 bases. V was pared by 6 bases and J by 1 base, with 12 bases of the junction left unmatched. The CDR3 extends over 17 amino acids. Germline values: CDR1 MNHGY, CDR2 SAAAGT. The DNA for the CDR3 is TGTGCCAGCAGCTCCGACAGGGTAGGACTTTCTGGAAACACCATATATTTT. This translates into CASSSDRVGLSGNTIYF.

V gene TRBV15 combines with J gene TRBJ2-7, with 7 bases lining up with TRBD2. The CDR3 loop spans 19 amino acids. V gave up 5 bases and J gave up 2 bases; unmatched junction bases: 21. From germline, CDR1 is LNHNV and CDR2 YYDKDF (reference sequence). The CDR3 region has the DNA TGTGCCACCAGCTCGGGGGGAGCGGGGATTTATTCAAGTCCCTACGAGCAGTACTTC. Amino acid sequence: CATSSGGAGIYSSPYEQYF.

The chain is built from TRBV29-1 and TRBJ2-1; 12 positions match TRBD2. Trimming at V came to 1 base and at J to 4 bases, leaving 8 bases not matched to a gene. The CDR3 extends over 17 amino acids. CDR1 SQVTM and CDR2 ANQGSEA come from the germline V gene. The DNA for the CDR3 is TGCAGCGTTGAAGGAACTAGCGGGGGGCAAATTTACAATGAGCAGTTCTTC. Translated: CSVEGTSGGQIYNEQFF.

In its sample, this clone was seen a few times. The chain uses TRBV19 and TRBJ1-4; maybe TRBD1 (6 bases). The CDR3 runs to 15 residues. V was clipped by 5 bases and J by 6 bases, with 16 bases between them. Germline V gene sequence: CDR1 LNHDA, CDR2 SQIVND (reference sequence). The CDR3 here is CASSPSWDIYEKLFF. The CDR3 coding sequence is TGTGCCAGTAGTCCATCGTGGGACATCTATGAAAAACTGTTTTTT.

V is TRBV11-1 and J is TRBJ2-1, with D perhaps TRBD2 (6 bases). Trimming stripped 5 bases from V and 7 bases from J, with 21 bases between. The CDR3 runs to 16 residues. CDR1 and CDR2 (germline): SGHAT, FQDESV (reference sequence). CDR3 sequence: CASSQDGGVNRNEQFF. The CDR3 DNA reads TGTGCCAGCAGCCAAGATGGCGGGGTCAATCGGAATGAGCAGTTCTTC.

This chain connects TRBV19 to TRBJ1-5; D gene uncertain. The CDR3 covers 13 residues. The germline CDR1 and CDR2 sequences are LNHDA and SQIVND (reference sequence). Trimming shortened V by 3 bases and J by 5 bases, and 8 bases separated the two germline ends. CDR3 in amino acids: CASSMTFDQPQHF. In nucleotides, the CDR3 is TGTGCCAGTAGTATGACATTCGATCAGCCCCAGCATTTT.

This sequence joins TRBV4-1 and TRBJ2-1, with 9 bases aligning to TRBD1. This CDR3 has 16 amino acids. Germline V gene lookup returns CDR1 MGHRA and CDR2 YSYEKL. With 0 bases clipped from V and 5 bases from J, the junction kept 5 bases outside the gene matches. For the CDR3, the DNA is TGCGCCAGCAGCCAAGAGACGGGACAGGGTCACAATGAGCAGTTCTTC. Translated, it gives CASSQETGQGHNEQFF.

The table lists this clone with a few counts. CDR3 sequence (DNA): TGTGCCAACCTAAGATTAATAGCGGGGGGGGACACAGATACGCAGTATTTT. This gives the protein CANLRLIAGGDTDTQYF. V gene TRBV6-8 combines with J gene TRBJ2-3; 11 nucleotides match TRBD2. V shed 10 bases and J 2 bases; nucleotides not matched to a gene: 14. Germline loops: CDR1 MNHGY, CDR2 SAAAGT. This CDR3 is built from 17 residues.

The chain combines TRBV9 with TRBJ2-5; TRBD1 is a possible D gene (5 bases). V dropped 4 bases and J dropped 3 bases, with 13 bases sitting between them. Germline V gene sequence: CDR1 SGDLS, CDR2 YYNGEE. The CDR3 is 14 amino acids. The CDR3 reads CASSYGQGKETQYF. In DNA form, the CDR3 reads TGTGCCAGCAGCTATGGTCAGGGTAAAGAGACCCAGTACTTC.

The V gene is TRBV11-3, the J gene TRBJ1-1; 8 bases match TRBD1. Germline lookup yields CDR1 SGHNT and CDR2 YENEEA. The CDR3 runs 14 residues. The trim removed 5 bases at V and 5 bases at J, leaving 7 bases unmatched. CDR3 DNA sequence: TGTGCCAGCAGCGGACAGGGTCCCGGGACTGAAGCTTTCTTT. This translates into CASSGQGPGTEAFF.

The chain links TRBV18 to TRBJ2-5, with D uncertain. This CDR3 has 13 amino acids. V was shortened by 2 bases and J by 5 bases, with 9 bases between the two germline ends. Germline V gene sequence: CDR1 KGHSH, CDR2 LQKENI. In DNA, the CDR3 is TGTGCCAGCTCACCAGCTTTGGTGGAGACCCAGTACTTC. Its protein product is CASSPALVETQYF.

The chain carries TRBV25-1 and TRBJ1-2; TRBD1 might be the D (5 bases). CDR1 is MGHDK, CDR2 SYGVNS, per germline. Trimming cost V 4 bases and J 8 bases, with 17 bases left between them. CDR3 length: 14 amino acids. CDR3 sequence reads: CASSAPRQGDGYTF. The CDR3 coding sequence is TGTGCCAGCAGTGCGCCGAGGCAGGGTGACGGCTACACCTTC.

There are a few counts of this clone. This chain uses TRBV29-1 with TRBJ1-3, with D perhaps TRBD1 (5 bases). The V end was cut by 4 bases, the J end by 3 bases, with 10 bases between. Per germline, CDR1 SQVTM and CDR2 ANQGSEA. The CDR3 extends over 13 amino acids. Here the CDR3 reads CSVGAGSGNTIYF. CDR3 DNA: TGCAGCGTTGGGGCAGGGAGTGGAAACACCATATATTTT.

CDR3 sequence: CSVEDRQGAYNEQFF. Written as DNA, the CDR3 is TGCAGCGTTGAAGATCGACAGGGGGCCTACAATGAGCAGTTCTTC. The V and J genes are TRBV29-1 and TRBJ2-1, with 9 positions matching TRBD1. Germline V CDR1 and CDR2: SQVTM, ANQGSEA. The CDR3 extends over 15 amino acids. With 0 bases clipped from V and 2 bases from J, the junction kept 2 bases outside the gene matches.

This clone turned up a few times. The chain joins TRBV9 to TRBJ2-2; 9 nucleotides line up with TRBD1. This CDR3 region has 15 residues. J gave up 5 bases and V 5 bases, and 7 bases lay outside the gene matches. CDR1 SGDLS and CDR2 YYNGEE come from the germline V gene. CDR3 in DNA: TGTGCCAGCAGGGAGGGACAGGGTGTGACCGGGGAGCTGTTTTTT. As protein: CASREGQGVTGELFF.

Relative to its sample, this clone is large. J is TRBJ2-5 and V is TRBV11-3, with TRBD2 matching 9 bases. The CDR3 has 14 amino acids. Germline CDR1 is SGHNT and CDR2 is YENEEA. The J segment lost 2 bases and the V segment lost 7 bases, leaving 5 bases of the junction unmatched. DNA for the CDR3: TGTGCCAGCATCCGCGGGGGGGCTCAAGAGACCCAGTACTTC. This sequence encodes CASIRGGAQETQYF.

By share of the sample, this clone is medium-sized. A junction boundary mismatches the germline segment, possibly from a read error. The rearrangement joins TRBV6-8 to TRBJ2-7; D is perhaps TRBD1 (5 bases). The CDR3 sequence is 14 residues long. CDR1 MNHGY and CDR2 SAAAGT come from the germline V gene. The DNA of the CDR3 is TGTGCCAGCACCCCGGACACCCACTCTACAAGCAGTAGGTTC. As protein: CASTPDTHSTSSRF.

This clone was observed a handful of times. This chain uses TRBV2 with TRBJ1-6; D ambiguous. CDR1 is SNHLY and CDR2 is FYNNEI in the germline V gene. V shed 6 bases and J shed 7 bases, with 16 bases lying between them. The CDR3 is 15 residues long. The CDR3, as DNA: TGTGCCAGCAGGGGTCGTAGAGCGAACAATTCACCCCTCCACTTT. It specifies CASRGRRANNSPLHF.